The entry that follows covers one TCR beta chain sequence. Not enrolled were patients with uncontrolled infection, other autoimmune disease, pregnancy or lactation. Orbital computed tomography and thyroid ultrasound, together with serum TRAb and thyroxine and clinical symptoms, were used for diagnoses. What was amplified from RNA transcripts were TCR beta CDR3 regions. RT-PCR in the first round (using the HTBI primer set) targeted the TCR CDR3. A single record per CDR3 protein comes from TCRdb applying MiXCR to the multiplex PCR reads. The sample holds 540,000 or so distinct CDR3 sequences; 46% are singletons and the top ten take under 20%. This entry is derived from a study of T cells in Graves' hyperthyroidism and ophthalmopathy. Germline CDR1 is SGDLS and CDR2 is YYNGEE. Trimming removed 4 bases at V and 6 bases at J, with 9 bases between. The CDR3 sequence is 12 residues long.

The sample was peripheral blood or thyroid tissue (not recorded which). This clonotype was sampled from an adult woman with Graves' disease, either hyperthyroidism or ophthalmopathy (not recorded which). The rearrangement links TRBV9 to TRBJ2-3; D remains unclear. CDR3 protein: CASSPHPDTQYF. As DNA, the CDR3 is TGTGCCAGCAGCCCCCACCCGGATACGCAGTATTTT.